This T cell receptor beta chain came from a study of T cell responses to AZD1222 COVID-19 vaccine. Study as a whole: Samples with a second dose at about 4 or about 12 weeks were pooled together.

Clones were sequenced by immunoSEQ multiplex PCR, and TCRdb holds only the in-frame ones, with some missing. Among about 68,000 clones, about nine tenths were seen once, and the ten largest hold less than 9%. V was clipped by 2 bases and J by 4 bases, with 13 bases between them. Germline V gene data show CDR1 as KGHSH and CDR2 as LQKENI. The CDR3 totals 15 residues. The chain links TRBV18 to TRBJ2-3; no clear D. This specimen consisted of peripheral blood, obtained on day 0 of AZD1222 vaccination. This TCR was sampled from an adult in good health. As DNA, the CDR3 is TGTGCCAGCTCACCAATCGGCAGTGGGGCAGATACGCAGTATTTT. Its protein is CASSPIGSGADTQYF.